This TCR beta chain was sequenced during a study of OX40 agonist ivuxolimab in advanced cancers. Regarding the study in general: Ivuxolimab was an agonistic, fully human IgG2 monoclonal antibody directed against OX40 (CD134), a costimulatory receptor. Patients were allowed to have had prior anti-PD-1, anti-PD-L1 or anti-CTLA-4 therapy, and roughly 40% of the dose-escalation patients had previously received checkpoint inhibitors. Partial responses occurred in three dose-escalation patients: two with cutaneous melanoma and one with hepatocellular carcinoma. The dose-escalation cohort was 80% to 90% male with a mean age of roughly 60 years, ranging from roughly 23 to 85. The point of sequencing TCRbeta in the periphery was to test whether ivuxolimab changed TCR sequence diversity and drove clonal T-cell expansion. The paper describes the monotherapy dose-escalation part (N = 52 patients) of the phase I trial of ivuxolimab. Of the approximately 53 patients in dose escalation, 19 had hepatocellular carcinoma, about 15 had melanoma, 9 had renal cell carcinoma and 9 had head and neck cancer. Intravenous ivuxolimab was administered to patients every 2 weeks at six dose levels: 0.01, 0.1, 0.3, 1.5, 3 and 10 mg/kg. Study-wide findings and limitations: At doses from 0.1 to 3.0 mg/kg, clonal expansion was seen in both CD4+ and CD8+ blood T cells between baseline and week 6. The antigen specificity of the peripheral T cells that underwent clonal expansion was not determined. Low levels of normalized T-cell clonal expansion were also seen in some nonresponding patients. Partial responders in the 0.1-3.0 mg/kg groups had among the lowest normalized peripheral clonal expansion, especially among CD8+ T cells. After ivuxolimab, more expanded clones were found on average in CD8+ T cells than in CD4+ T cells.

Taken from cysteine to phenylalanine, the CDR3 has 15 residues. Here the CDR3 DNA is all that survives: 45 bases in frame from base 1. The germline V gene (reference sequence) sets CDR1 to LNHDA and CDR2 to SQIVND. V is pared back by 6 bases and J by 1 base, with 13 bases lying between the germline termini. As regards this clone: Its antigen specificity is not known. Per-base quality was not reported, and no clone a single base away is much larger than it.

Genomic DNA was isolated from the sorted cells so that the TCRbeta CDR3 region could be sequenced. The immunoSEQ Assay was used for sequencing of TCRbeta CDR3 regions. TCRdb took this table from immuneACCESS and kept in-frame rearrangements with V and J called. Such tables lack part of the clones; where checked against another copy, unresolved V genes explain under half of the gap, and the rest is unexplained. Here the sample has over 70,000 clones; roughly 78% occur a single time. The ten largest clones add up to roughly 5.4% of the sample. The trial excluded patients who had a history of autoimmune disease or who were on systemic immunosuppression. Peripheral blood for TCR sequencing was drawn from every dose cohort at baseline, at cycle 4 day 1 and at cycle 7 day 1. The samples were taken from a phase I, first-in-human, multicenter, open-label dose-escalation trial of ivuxolimab. Adults with locally advanced or metastatic head and neck squamous cell, hepatocellular, melanoma or renal cell carcinoma were enrolled in the trial. CD4+ and CD8+ T cells were sorted separately from peripheral blood before TCR sequencing.

This sequence originates from an adult with an advanced solid tumor such as melanoma, head and neck, liver or kidney cancer. The chain couples TRBV19 to TRBJ2-1, with the D gene not clear enough to name. Material: CD4+ or CD8+ T cells sorted from blood, obtained in a trial of the OX40 agonist ivuxolimab. The CDR3 corresponds to CASSPGQWSYNEQFF. The nucleotide sequence reads TGTGCCAGTAGCCCCGGCCAGTGGTCCTACAATGAGCAGTTCTTC.